The source of this TCR beta chain is a study of shared clonotypes between healthy human individuals (dated by TCRdb to 2020 to 2022). With respect to the entire study: The cohort included three men and two women between 18 and 49 years of age. Per donor, leukapheresis produced somewhere between about 0.94 and 9 billion PBMCs. For each donor, three plates each were used for CD4 naive and CD4 memory, two plates were used for CD8 naive, and one plate was used for CD8 memory. To estimate repertoire size and how much clonotypes are shared between individuals, the study performed deep sequencing of blood TCR repertoires from roughly five healthy adults. To increase sequencing depth and limit assay-specific biases, different laboratories used diverse techniques to prepare libraries and sequence TCR repertoires.

Turning to this clone: Its antigen specificity is not known. No much larger clone exists at a distance of one base, and base qualities are not known.

Using the deep immunoSEQ assay, TCR CDR3 regions were amplified from genomic DNA by multiplex PCR. Extracted genomic DNA from each cell subset was spread evenly across all wells of several immunoSEQ 96-well plates, with each plate serving as a replicate. Each replicate PCR for sorted subsets received around 210 ng genomic DNA, equal to about 30,000 T cell genomes. The purified libraries were quantified using a Qubit 3.0 fluorometer, sized with a Bioanalyzer 2100, and then quantified again using the KAPA Library Quantification kit. A separate single-read 150-cycle Illumina NextSeq 550 flow cell was used to sequence each immunoSEQ 96-well plate. In the original analysis: Because the immunoSEQ output held only junctional sequences and lacked quality scores, the filtering could not match the filtering applied to full-length reads. To assign V/J genes and CDR3, sequences were annotated against IMGT germline references using PyIR, a Python wrapper for IgBLAST v1.9. Reads were filtered out if the reads had weak V/J assignments (E-value above 1e-6), no CDR3, stop codons, out-of-frame junctions, or ambiguous translated residues. V3J clonotypes were defined as sequences sharing the same inferred V gene, J gene, and CDR3 amino acid sequence. Percentage overlap between repertoires was computed as shared unique clonotypes divided by the size of the smaller repertoire. RTK rarefaction, the Chao1 estimator, and Recon v2.1 estimates of unobserved clonotypes were used to assess repertoire richness. Generation probabilities for all TCRbeta clonotypes obtained by the gDNA method from a handful of donors were computed using OLGA. TCRdb took this table from immuneACCESS and kept in-frame rearrangements with V and J called. Such tables lack part of the clones; where checked against another copy, unresolved V genes explain under half of the gap, and the rest is unexplained. From that table come the V and J calls and clone size; the DNA was used to work out D and trimming. This sample gives about 2 million clones in total; around 95% of them show up just once. 0.1% to 0.15% of the sample comes from the top ten.

The donors were healthy, HIV-negative adults who had no recently reported acute infections or vaccinations. Every donor was a Caucasian adult living in Nashville, Tennessee, USA. CD4+ T cells were enriched by magnetic negative selection; naive cells were then positively selected on CD45RA, and the negative fraction formed the memory subset. Blood was obtained by leukapheresis, after which PBMCs were separated by Ficoll-Histopaque density gradient centrifugation and cryopreserved in liquid nitrogen vapor phase. Analytical flow cytometry was used to check the purity and quantity of every magnetically sorted T cell population. Each sorted fraction had its genomic DNA isolated and then quantified by UV absorbance on a Nanodrop 2000c. Results and caveats for the whole study, not just this receptor: Larger estimated clonotype richness was generally found for naive subsets than for memory subsets. Sampling was restricted to blood, and TCR repertoires in tissues likely differ from the TCR repertoires found in blood. Across a handful of donors, approximately 4.9% of naive CD4, approximately 3.6% of naive CD8, about 2% of memory CD4, and approximately 0.4% of memory CD8 clonotypes were shared. The genetic and exposure-history diversity represented was limited by the small number of donors. Pairwise subsampling indicated that sequencing depth was expected to affect the degree of clonotype sharing among donors. Compared with non-shared clonotypes, clonotypes shared by all four sorted-subset donors had higher generation probabilities. Rarefaction of sorted-subset datasets indicated incomplete sequencing despite the large sequencing depth.

The trim is 6 bases for V and 3 bases for J, with a gap of 18 bases between the germline ends. Reading from cysteine to phenylalanine, the CDR3 counts 15 amino acids. Left in the record is the CDR3 DNA by itself, 45 bases read in frame from the first base. CDR1 and CDR2 (MNHNS, SASEGT) derive from the germline V gene. The chain uses TRBV6-1 and TRBJ2-7; TRBD2 is a possible D gene, resting on 6 matching bases. This sequence originates from a man aged 18 to 30 in good health. Source material: naive CD4+ T cells sorted from blood. The cell subset or site label for this specimen denotes: CD45RA+ positively selected. DNA sequence: TGTGCCAGCAGCAACACAGGAGGGGCGGGCTACGAGCAGTACTTC. Its amino acids are CASSNTGGAGYEQYF.